One TCR beta chain is described in this entry. Germline values: CDR1 LNHDA, CDR2 SQIVND (reference sequence). This CDR3 is 14 amino acids long. V lost 6 bases and J 7 bases, leaving 15 bases between the germline ends. This sample was included in a study of OX40 agonist ivuxolimab in advanced cancers. Assay: immunoSEQ multiplex PCR; the TCRdb copy retains only in-frame clones and omits some. The sample consists of roughly 64,000 clones, more than 75% of them appearing once. The chain couples TRBV19 to TRBJ1-4, with D possibly TRBD1 on 6 matching bases. Sequencing used CD4+ or CD8+ T cells sorted from blood, obtained in a trial of the OX40 agonist ivuxolimab. The sequence derives from an adult with an advanced solid tumor such as melanoma, head and neck, liver or kidney cancer. CDR3 sequence reads: CASSPGGQGEKLFF. The CDR3 bases are TGTGCCAGTAGCCCTGGGGGGCAAGGTGAAAAACTGTTTTTT.